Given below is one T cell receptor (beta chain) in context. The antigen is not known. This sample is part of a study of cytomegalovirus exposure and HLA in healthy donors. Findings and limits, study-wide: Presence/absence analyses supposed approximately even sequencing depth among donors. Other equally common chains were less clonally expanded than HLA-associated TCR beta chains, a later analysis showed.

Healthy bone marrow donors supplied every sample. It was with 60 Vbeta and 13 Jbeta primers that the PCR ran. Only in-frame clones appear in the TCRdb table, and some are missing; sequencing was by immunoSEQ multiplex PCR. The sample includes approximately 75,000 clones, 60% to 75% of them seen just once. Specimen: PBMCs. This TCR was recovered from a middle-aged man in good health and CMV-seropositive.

The CDR3 is CSAKSGTGGVHEQYF. For the CDR3, the DNA is TGCAGCGCAAAATCCGGGACAGGGGGCGTCCACGAGCAGTACTTC. The rearrangement uses TRBV29-1 and TRBJ2-7; 12 positions agree with TRBD1. Trimming cost V 7 bases and J 5 bases; bases outside gene matches: 12. The CDR3 totals 15 residues. CDR1 and CDR2 from the germline V gene are SQVTM and ANQGSEA.